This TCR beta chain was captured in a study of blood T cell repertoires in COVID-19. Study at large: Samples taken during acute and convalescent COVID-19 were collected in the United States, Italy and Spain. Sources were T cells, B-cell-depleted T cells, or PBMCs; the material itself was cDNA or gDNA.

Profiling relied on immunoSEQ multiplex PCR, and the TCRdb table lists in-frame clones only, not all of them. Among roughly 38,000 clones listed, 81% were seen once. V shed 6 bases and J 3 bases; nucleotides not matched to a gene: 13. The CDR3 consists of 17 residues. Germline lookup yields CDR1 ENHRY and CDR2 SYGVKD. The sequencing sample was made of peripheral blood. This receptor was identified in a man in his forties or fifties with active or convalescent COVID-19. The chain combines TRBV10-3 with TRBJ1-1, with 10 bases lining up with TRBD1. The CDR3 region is CAISSTGGGSGDTEAFF. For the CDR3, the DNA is TGTGCCATCAGCTCGACAGGGGGCGGGTCAGGCGACACTGAAGCTTTCTTT.